This passage covers 3 T cell receptor beta chains from one sample sequenced in a study of blood T cell repertoires in COVID-19. The method was immunoSEQ multiplex PCR; TCRdb's version includes in-frame clones alone and lacks a portion of them. The sample comprises about 170,000 clones, 79% of which are singletons, and roughly 19% rests with the top ten. The sequenced material came from PBMCs or T cells enriched from blood (not recorded which). The receptors shown here come from a woman in her seventies in a cohort exposed to, infected with or recovered from COVID-19 (not recorded which).

The chain carries TRBV28 and TRBJ2-3, with 8 bases fitting TRBD2. Trimming at V came to 5 bases and at J to 2 bases, leaving 9 bases not matched to a gene. This CDR3 comprises 16 residues. The V gene's germline CDR1 is MDHEN and CDR2 SYDVKM. The CDR3 nucleotides read TGTGCCAGCAGTACTACTCAAGCGGGAGACACAGATACGCAGTATTTT. Amino acids: CASSTTQAGDTDTQYF.

The CDR3 loop is CASSLVAGLYNEQFF. In nucleotides, the CDR3 is TGTGCCAGCAGCTTAGTAGCGGGACTCTACAATGAGCAGTTCTTC. This chain links TRBV7-2 with TRBJ2-1, with 8 bases matching TRBD2. The J segment lost 3 bases and the V segment lost 1 base, leaving 2 bases of the junction unmatched. CDR3 size: 15 residues. CDR1 and CDR2 from the germline V gene are SGHTA and FQGNSA.

The chain has TRBV24-1 and TRBJ2-1; 9 bases fit TRBD2. The CDR3 is 15 residues long. Germline CDR1 KGHDR, CDR2 SFDVKD. Germline trimming cut 5 bases from V and 7 bases from J; bases unmatched to any gene: 8. The CDR3 sequence is CATSVNSGSWNEQFF. The CDR3 DNA reads TGTGCCACCAGTGTCAATAGCGGGAGTTGGAATGAGCAGTTCTTC.